Below are 18 T cell receptor beta chains sequenced from a single sample in a study of blood T cell repertoires in COVID-19. Sequencing used immunoSEQ multiplex PCR; TCRdb keeps in-frame clones, though not all of them. The data show roughly 250,000 clones, around 90% seen once. The material sequenced was PBMCs or T cells enriched from blood (not recorded which). These receptors came from a woman younger than 30 who had recovered from COVID-19.

As DNA, the CDR3 is TGTGCCAGCTCTCCTACAGGGACCTATGGCTACACCTTC. Its protein is CASSPTGTYGYTF. The chain links TRBV18 to TRBJ1-2; the D gene is possibly TRBD1 (6 bases). Germline CDR1 is KGHSH and CDR2 is LQKENI. V gave up 6 bases and J gave up 4 bases, with 12 bases separating them. The length of the CDR3 is 13 residues.

The chain combines TRBV27 with TRBJ2-5, with 7 bases aligning to TRBD1. The V gene end was trimmed by 5 bases and the J gene end by 5 bases; junction bases not matched to a gene: 14. Germline V gene lookup returns CDR1 MNHEY and CDR2 SMNVEV (reference sequence). This CDR3 region has 16 residues. CDR3 sequence: CASSLLRQGPRETQYF. The CDR3 nucleotides read TGTGCCAGCAGTCTACTTAGACAGGGTCCCCGGGAGACCCAGTACTTC.

V gene TRBV25-1 combines with J gene TRBJ1-1, with TRBD1 matching over 8 bases. The CDR3 has 14 amino acids. Germline V gene data show CDR1 as MGHDK and CDR2 as SYGVNS. With V trimmed by 4 bases and J by 4 bases, 5 bases remained unmatched. This CDR3 is CASSVQGDLTEAFF. CDR3 nucleotide sequence: TGTGCCAGCAGTGTACAGGGGGATCTCACTGAAGCTTTCTTT.

The J gene is TRBJ2-7, the V gene TRBV5-8; 7 bases are a match to TRBD1. The CDR3 contains 14 residues. V gave up 5 bases and J gave up 2 bases; unmatched junction bases: 7. Germline-derived CDR1 and CDR2 are SGHTS and YDEGEE. The CDR3 is CASRGRDSPYEQYF. CDR3 nucleotides: TGTGCCAGCAGGGGAAGGGACAGCCCCTACGAGCAGTACTTC.

The chain employs TRBV6-5 and TRBJ2-7; 7 bases agree with TRBD1. The CDR3 spans 15 residues. CDR1 is MNHEY, CDR2 SVGAGI, per germline. The ends lost 4 bases at V and 4 bases at J; junction bases unmatched: 10. For the CDR3, the DNA is TGTGCCAGCAGTTTTCTGACCGGGACAGAGTACGAGCAGTACTTC. It is translated as CASSFLTGTEYEQYF.

The J gene is TRBJ1-6, the V gene TRBV5-5, with 7 bases that match TRBD1. The CDR3 has 15 residues. From germline, CDR1 is SGHKS and CDR2 YYEKEE (reference sequence). J lost 5 bases, V lost 0 bases, and 2 bases had no gene match. This CDR3 reads CASSLEGQHNSPLHF. The CDR3 region has the DNA TGTGCCAGCAGCTTGGAGGGACAGCATAATTCACCCCTCCACTTT.

There are a few counts of this clone. The chain carries TRBV7-9 and TRBJ2-7, with 9 bases fitting TRBD2. V shed 4 bases, J shed 2 bases, and the junction held 9 bases outside the gene matches. Germline V gene data show CDR1 as SEHNR and CDR2 as FQNEAQ (reference sequence). The CDR3 is made up of 16 amino acids. The CDR3 reads CASSSKLAGEPYEQYF. CDR3 DNA: TGTGCCAGCAGCTCGAAACTAGCGGGCGAACCCTACGAGCAGTACTTC.

This chain uses TRBV18 with TRBJ1-2, with no clear D. Germline CDR1 and CDR2: KGHSH and LQKENI. The CDR3 is made up of 16 amino acids. Trimming shortened V by 3 bases and J by 3 bases, and 17 bases separated the two germline ends. The DNA of the CDR3 is TGTGCCAGCTCACCGTATACGAGTCCTAACCACTATGGCTACACCTTC. It codes for CASSPYTSPNHYGYTF.

This clone has only a few counts. V is TRBV11-2 and J is TRBJ1-3; possible D gene TRBD1, 5 bases. The germline V gene has CDR1 SGHAT and CDR2 FQNNGV. The CDR3 covers 16 residues. V shed 5 bases and J shed 4 bases, with 18 bases lying between them. The DNA of the CDR3 is TGTGCCAGCAGCCCCCCCAGGAGCGGGGCCGGAAACACCATATATTTT. Its translation: CASSPPRSGAGNTIYF.

J is TRBJ1-1 and V is TRBV5-1, with TRBD1 as a possible D gene (5 bases). The germline V and J ends were trimmed by 4 bases and 2 bases, with 15 bases remaining between them. Germline V lookup: CDR1 SGHRS, CDR2 YFSETQ. This CDR3 has 15 residues. The CDR3 region has the DNA TGCGCCAGCAGCCTAGGAGGGACCTCAAACACTGAAGCTTTCTTT. It translates to CASSLGGTSNTEAFF.

The genes are TRBV9 and TRBJ2-2; no clear D. Germline-derived CDR1 and CDR2 are SGDLS and YYNGEE. The CDR3 loop spans 14 amino acids. V lost 2 bases and J 2 bases, leaving 7 bases between the germline ends. CDR3 bases: TGTGCCAGCAGCGTTAACTCAAACACCGGGGAGCTGTTTTTT. It specifies CASSVNSNTGELFF.

This sequence joins TRBV5-1 and TRBJ1-2; TRBD1 agrees at 7 bases. Germline assignment: CDR1 SGHRS and CDR2 YFSETQ. J was trimmed by 9 bases and V by 4 bases; bases with no gene match: 6. This CDR3 is built from 12 residues. CDR3 sequence reads: CASSPWDSSYTF. Here the CDR3 DNA reads TGCGCCAGCAGCCCGTGGGACAGCAGCTACACCTTC.

The chain recombines TRBV7-8 with TRBJ1-2, with 9 bases that match TRBD1. Trimming took 5 bases from V and 8 from J; bases not matched to a gene: 12. CDR3 length equals 15 residues. The germline V gene has CDR1 SGHVS and CDR2 FQNEAQ. The CDR3 here is CASSVNRGLMGGYTF. Written as DNA, the CDR3 is TGTGCCAGCAGCGTAAACAGGGGGCTAATGGGCGGCTACACCTTC.

V gene TRBV28 combines with J gene TRBJ2-7, with D tentatively TRBD1 (6 bases). Germline CDR1 MDHEN, CDR2 SYDVKM. The CDR3 sequence is 12 residues long. V was pared by 4 bases and J by 7 bases, with 11 bases between. In DNA, the CDR3 is TGTGCCAGCAGTTGGGGGACAAATGAGCAGTACTTC. Protein sequence: CASSWGTNEQYF.

Many counts were recorded for this clone. The CDR3 DNA reads as TGTGCCAGTGCACGGAACAGGGATCAGCCCCAGCATTTT. Its translation is CASARNRDQPQHF. The chain recombines TRBV19 with TRBJ1-5; D is possibly TRBD1 (6 bases). This CDR3 has 13 residues. Germline CDR1 LNHDA, CDR2 SQIVND (reference sequence). Trimming shortened V by 8 bases and J by 5 bases, and 13 bases separated the two germline ends.

The chain carries TRBV27 and TRBJ2-7, with 8 bases identical to TRBD2. CDR1 is MNHEY, CDR2 SMNVEV, per germline (reference sequence). Trimming took 7 bases from V and 1 from J; bases not matched to a gene: 12. CDR3 size: 16 residues. The CDR3 DNA is TGTGCCAGCAAATACGGGGGGGCAACCTCGTCCTACGAGCAGTACTTC. It is translated as CASKYGGATSSYEQYF.

This rearrangement joins TRBV6-5 to TRBJ1-1; 7 bases line up with TRBD1. The V and J ends lost 7 bases and 0 bases, in that order; junction bases with no gene match: 5. The CDR3 has 14 amino acids. Per germline, CDR1 MNHEY and CDR2 SVGAGI. The CDR3 region is CASTRTGVNTEAFF. CDR3 nucleotides: TGTGCCAGCACTAGAACAGGGGTGAACACTGAAGCTTTCTTT.

This chain links TRBV28 with TRBJ2-7; 12 nucleotides agree with TRBD1. Germline V gene sequence: CDR1 MDHEN, CDR2 SYDVKM. V trimming: 10 bases; J trimming: 3 bases; junction bases outside the gene matches: 19. This CDR3 has 18 amino acids. CDR3 in amino acids: CATLSGPGTGGPIYEQYF. In nucleotides, the CDR3 is TGTGCCACCCTTTCTGGTCCCGGGACAGGGGGCCCAATCTACGAGCAGTACTTC.